This note documents a single T cell receptor (beta chain) sequence. Its antigen remains unidentified. TCRdb independently ran MiXCR on the 5' RACE reads; one entry per CDR3 protein. Of some 600,000 distinct CDR3 sequences in the sample, about 17% were seen once. The data derive from a study of T cells after yellow fever vaccination. Study-wide points: Contaminants from the bulk population, in the form of abundant clonotypes, could be found in FACS-sorted repertoires.

CDR3 length equals 14 residues. Trimming cost V 0 bases and J 6 bases; bases outside gene matches: 2. In germline, CDR1 is MNHEY, CDR2 SVGAGI. This specimen was PBMCs, taken 5 to 6 days after the first yellow fever vaccination. This clonotype was sampled from a man between 18 and 29 years old who received the YFV17D yellow fever vaccine. J is TRBJ2-3 and V is TRBV6-5; TRBD1 aligns across 8 bases. CDR3 residues: CASSYSNRGDTQYF. In DNA, the CDR3 is TGTGCCAGCAGTTACTCGAACAGGGGGGATACGCAGTATTTT.